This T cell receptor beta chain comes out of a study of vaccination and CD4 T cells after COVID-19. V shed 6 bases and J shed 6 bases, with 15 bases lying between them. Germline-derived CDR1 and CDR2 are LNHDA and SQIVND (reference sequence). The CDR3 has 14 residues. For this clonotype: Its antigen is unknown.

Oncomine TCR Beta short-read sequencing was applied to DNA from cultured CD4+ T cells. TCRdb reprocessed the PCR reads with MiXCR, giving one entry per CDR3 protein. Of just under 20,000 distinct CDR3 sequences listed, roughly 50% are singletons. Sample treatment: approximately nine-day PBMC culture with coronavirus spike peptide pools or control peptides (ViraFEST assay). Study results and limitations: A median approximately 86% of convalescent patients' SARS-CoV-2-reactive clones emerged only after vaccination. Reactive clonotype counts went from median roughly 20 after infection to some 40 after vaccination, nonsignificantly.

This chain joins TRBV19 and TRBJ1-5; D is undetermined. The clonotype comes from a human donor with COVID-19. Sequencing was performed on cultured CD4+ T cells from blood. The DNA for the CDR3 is TGTGCCAGTAGCCGTACACCCCCGGGTCAGCCCCAGCATTTT. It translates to CASSRTPPGQPQHF.